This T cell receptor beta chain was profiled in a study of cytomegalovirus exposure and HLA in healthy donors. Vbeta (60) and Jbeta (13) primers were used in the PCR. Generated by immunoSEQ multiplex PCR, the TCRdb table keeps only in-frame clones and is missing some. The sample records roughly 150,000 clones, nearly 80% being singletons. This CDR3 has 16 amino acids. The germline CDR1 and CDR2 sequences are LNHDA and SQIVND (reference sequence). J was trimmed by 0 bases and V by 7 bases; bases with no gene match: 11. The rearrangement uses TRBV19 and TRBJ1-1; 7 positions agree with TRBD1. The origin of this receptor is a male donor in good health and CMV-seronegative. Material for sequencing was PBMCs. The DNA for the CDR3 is TGTGCCAGTACCTACAGGGGCAAAACTATGAACACTGAAGCTTTCTTT. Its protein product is CASTYRGKTMNTEAFF.